A selection of T cell receptor beta chains follows, all from one sample in a study of T cells in Graves' hyperthyroidism and ophthalmopathy. TCRdb recomputed calls from the multiplex PCR reads with MiXCR, one row per CDR3 protein. The sample holds approximately 400,000 distinct CDR3 sequences; 15% to 19% are singletons and the top ten take approximately 7.5%. Sequencing input: blood. The receptors stem from a woman aged 18-29 years with Graves' hyperthyroidism. CDR3s include the opening cysteine and the closing phenylalanine or tryptophan. D genes are given only for firm matches. Size values are once, few and many counts, or a class for expanded clones, and some rows have none.

many TRBD2 TRBJ2-2 TRBV3-1 TGTGCCAGCAGCCAAAGCGGGGACGGGGAGCTGTTTTTT CASSQSGDGELFF
many - TRBJ1-2 TRBV20-1 TGCAGTGCTAGTCTCTTCCAAAGGGGCTATGGCTACACCTTC CSASLFQRGYGYTF
many TRBD2 TRBJ2-2 TRBV6-5 TGTGCCAGCAGTTACTCGTGGTCTAGCGGGAGGGCCGGGGAGCTGTTTTTT CASSYSWSSGRAGELFF
many TRBD2 TRBJ2-1 TRBV3-1 TGTGCCAGCAGCCAGAGGACTAGCGGTCTTAATGAGCAGTTCTTC CASSQRTSGLNEQFF
many - TRBJ2-3 TRBV7-6 TGTGCCAGCAGCCACTCGGGGGGCGCAGATACGCAGTATTTT CASSHSGGADTQYF
many - TRBJ2-7 TRBV6-1 TGTGCCAGCAGTCCTCGGGGACTGCTCAGGGTCTACGAGCAGTACTTC CASSPRGLLRVYEQYF
many - TRBJ2-7 TRBV2 TGTGCCAGCAGTGTGGGCAGAAAGAGCTCCTACGAGCAGTACTTC CASSVGRKSSYEQYF
many - TRBJ2-3 TRBV3-1 TGTGCCAGCAGCCAAGATTTCGTGGGGTTGAGGGATACGCAGTATTTT CASSQDFVGLRDTQYF
many - TRBJ1-1 TRBV5-1 TGCGCCAGCAGCACCGGCGCGGGGAAGGCGAACACTGAAGCTTTCTTT CASSTGAGKANTEAFF
many TRBD1 TRBJ1-5 TRBV29-1 TGCAGCGTTGCGGAGACAGGGGGCAGGCAGCCCCAGCATTTT CSVAETGGRQPQHF
many - TRBJ1-2 TRBV30 TGTGCCTGGACAGGGTTTAACTATGGCTACACCTTC CAWTGFNYGYTF
many TRBD1 TRBJ2-1 TRBV29-1 TGCAGCGTTGGACAGGGGAACAATGAGCAGTTCTTC CSVGQGNNEQFF
many TRBD1 TRBJ1-4 TRBV2 TGTGCCAGCAGTGGGGACAGGGTTGAAAAACTGTTTTTT CASSGDRVEKLFF
- - TRBJ2-1 TRBV3-1 TGTGCCAGCAGCCAAGTGGTTGCAAGGAGCTCCTACAATGAGCAGTTCTTC CASSQVVARSSYNEQFF
many - TRBJ1-2 TRBV2 TGTGCCAGCACGCTAGACAGAAACTATGGCTACACCTTC CASTLDRNYGYTF
- TRBD2 TRBJ2-7 TRBV5-1 TGCGCCAGCAGCTTGCAGCGGGATGCCTACGAGCAGTACTTC CASSLQRDAYEQYF
many - TRBJ1-5 TRBV6-1 TGTGCCAGCAGTTCCCGTGGGGTGAACAATCAGCCCCAGCATTTT CASSSRGVNNQPQHF
many - TRBJ1-2 TRBV2 TGTGCCAGCAGTGAGTCGACGCCCCCTGGCTATGGCTACACCTTC CASSESTPPGYGYTF
many - TRBJ1-1 TRBV12-3/TRBV12-4 TGTGCCAGCAGTTTAGAGTGGCGCACTGAAGCTTTCTTT CASSLEWRTEAFF
- - TRBJ1-1 TRBV11-1 TGTGCCAGCAGCCCACAGGCCGTCGTGAACACTGAAGCTTTCTTT CASSPQAVVNTEAFF
many - TRBJ2-1 TRBV12-3/TRBV12-4 TGTGCCAGCAGCCCCGGGTGGGACTCCTACAATGAGCAGTTCTTC CASSPGWDSYNEQFF
few - TRBJ2-5 TRBV29-1 TGCAGCGTTGAGTGGGTCCGGGAGACCCAGTACTTC CSVEWVRETQYF
many TRBD1 TRBJ2-5 TRBV29-1 TGCAGCGTGGAACTCGACAGGGTCAGTCGGACCCAGTACTTC CSVELDRVSRTQYF
many - TRBJ2-4 TRBV7-3 TGTGCCAGCAGCATCGACGGGACAGCCAAAAACATTCAGTACTTC CASSIDGTAKNIQYF
few - TRBJ2-5 TRBV5-6 TGTGCCAGCAGCTTGGATGGTTTCGGAGAGACCCAGTACTTC CASSLDGFGETQYF
- - TRBJ1-3 TRBV6-1 TGTGCCAGCAGTGAAGAAACAGGCCGCTCTGGAAACACCATATATTTT CASSEETGRSGNTIYF
few TRBD2 TRBJ2-3 TRBV5-6 TGTGCCAGCAGCTTGACGGCCCAGGAGGCTAGCGGGGGTTTGGATACGCAGTATTTT CASSLTAQEASGGLDTQYF
many - TRBJ2-1 TRBV6-5 TGTGCCAGCAGTTACTCGGGTCATAGCTCCTACAATGAGCAGTTCTTC CASSYSGHSSYNEQFF
many TRBD2 TRBJ2-1 TRBV29-1 TGCAGCGTAAGCGGGATCCTCTCGGTGAATGAGCAGTTCTTC CSVSGILSVNEQFF
many - TRBJ1-1 TRBV12-3/TRBV12-4 TGTGCCAGCAGTTTAGACAGCGCGAACACTGAAGCTTTCTTT CASSLDSANTEAFF
many - TRBJ2-5 TRBV11-1 TGTGCCAGCAGCGCTCAAGGGGAAGAGACCCAGTACTTC CASSAQGEETQYF
many TRBD2 TRBJ2-5 TRBV20-1 TGCAGTGCTAGATCCAGCGGGAGGCCAATGGAGACCCAGTACTTC CSARSSGRPMETQYF
many TRBD2 TRBJ2-7 TRBV19 TGTGCCAGTAGTCGAGGGACTAGCGGGAGGGGCTACGAGCAGTACTTC CASSRGTSGRGYEQYF
- TRBD2 TRBJ2-7 TRBV28 TGTGCCAGCAGTCCTCGGCTAGCGGGATACGAGCAGTACTTC CASSPRLAGYEQYF
many TRBD1 TRBJ2-3 TRBV20-1 TGCAGTGCTACCGGACAGGGGCCTACAATTAGCACAGATACGCAGTATTTT CSATGQGPTISTDTQYF
many - TRBJ1-5 TRBV15 TGTGCCACCGGCAACAAGCAGCCCCAGCATTTT CATGNKQPQHF
- - TRBJ2-3 TRBV18 TGTGCCAGCTCACCACCGGCCGGGGGAGGCACAGATACGCAGTATTTT CASSPPAGGGTDTQYF
many - TRBJ1-2 TRBV24-1 TGTGCCACCAGTGATTGGTCAGGATACAATGGCTACACCTTC CATSDWSGYNGYTF
many - TRBJ1-2 TRBV7-8 TGTGCCAGCAGCTTATGGTACAGGGAAAGGAACTATGGCTACACCTTC CASSLWYRERNYGYTF
many TRBD1 TRBJ1-1 TRBV10-3 TGTGCCATCAGTGCCCGTGGACAGGGAGCGGACACTGAAGCTTTCTTT CAISARGQGADTEAFF
few TRBD2 TRBJ2-5 TRBV20-1 TGCAGTGCCCGAGGCCGGACTAGCGGGGGATTACAAGAGACCCAGTACTTC CSARGRTSGGLQETQYF
- TRBD1 TRBJ2-5 TRBV12-3/TRBV12-4 TGTGCCAGCAGACGGGGACAGGGTGCGCGGGAAGAGACCCAGTACTTC CASRRGQGAREETQYF
many - TRBJ2-7 TRBV27 TGTGCCAGCAGTGTCTGGGCAGGTCCCTCCGAGCAGTACTTC CASSVWAGPSEQYF
many - TRBJ1-2 TRBV19 TGTGCCAGTAGTATTGGGCAGGGCTCGTTCGGCTACACCTTC CASSIGQGSFGYTF
- TRBD2 TRBJ2-7 TRBV19 TGTGCCAGTAGTAATGGGGACTACGTGGAGCAGTACTTC CASSNGDYVEQYF
- - TRBJ1-1 TRBV12-3/TRBV12-4 TGTGCCAGCAGCGGCACTGAAGCTTTCTTT CASSGTEAFF
many - TRBJ2-1 TRBV20-1 TGCAGTGCTAGAGATCAAGCCCCGAGCTCCTACAATGAGCAGTTCTTC CSARDQAPSSYNEQFF
many TRBD1 TRBJ2-3 TRBV29-1 TGCAGCGTTGAAGCTGGGACAGGTACAGATACGCAGTATTTT CSVEAGTGTDTQYF
- TRBD2 TRBJ2-1 TRBV24-1 TGTGCCACCAGTGAGCGGACTAGCACCCCCAGGGAGCAGTTCTTC CATSERTSTPREQFF
many TRBD2 TRBJ2-3 TRBV19 TGTGCCAGTAGTATTTGGATGGGTACCGGGACTAGCGGGAAAGAGATTGAAGCAGATACGCAGTATTTT CASSIWMGTGTSGKEIEADTQYF
- TRBD2 TRBJ2-1 TRBV2 TGTGCCAGCAGTGAGTCCAGCGGGGGAGCCGCCTCATACAATGAGCAGTTCTTC CASSESSGGAASYNEQFF
many TRBD1 TRBJ2-7 TRBV5-1 TGCGCCAGCAGCTCGCAGGGACAGGGGCCCTACGAGCAGTACTTC CASSSQGQGPYEQYF
many TRBD1 TRBJ2-7 TRBV29-1 TGCAGCGTTGAGGGCTCATTAGGGGGCTTTCCTTACGAGCAGTACTTC CSVEGSLGGFPYEQYF
- - TRBJ2-7 TRBV7-9 TGTGCCAGCAGCTTAGGAGAGGGCTGGCAGATTCCCTACGAGCAGTACTTC CASSLGEGWQIPYEQYF
- TRBD1 TRBJ1-3 TRBV2 TGTGCCAGCAGTCGGGACAGCCCTGGAAACACCATATATTTT CASSRDSPGNTIYF
many - TRBJ1-1 TRBV5-5 TGTGCCAGCAGCTTGCACGCGGGGGCGAACACTGAAGCTTTCTTT CASSLHAGANTEAFF
many - TRBJ2-5 TRBV12-3/TRBV12-4 TGTGCCAGCAGTTTAGCGGGGGTACGAAAGACCCAGTACTTC CASSLAGVRKTQYF
many TRBD2 TRBJ2-7 TRBV27 TGTGCCAGCAGGGGGGTAGCGGGAGGCTACGAGCAGTACTTC CASRGVAGGYEQYF
many TRBD1 TRBJ1-5 TRBV5-1 TGCGCCAGCAGCTTGGGGACAGGGTACAATCAGCCCCAGCATTTT CASSLGTGYNQPQHF